This entry lists 16 T cell receptor beta chains sequenced from one sample in a study of cytomegalovirus exposure and HLA in healthy donors. Amplification used 60 Vbeta primers and 13 Jbeta primers. The method was immunoSEQ multiplex PCR; TCRdb's version includes in-frame clones alone and lacks a portion of them. The data hold about 210,000 clones, with more than 75% observed a single time. Sequenced input: PBMCs. These receptors were obtained from a male donor in good health and CMV-seropositive.

The rearrangement joins TRBV6-5 to TRBJ2-7, with D possibly matching TRBD1 (5 bases). This CDR3 is 15 amino acids long. Trimming removed 5 bases at V and 2 bases at J, with 16 bases between. Germline CDR1 is MNHEY and CDR2 is SVGAGI. The CDR3 protein is CASSVRQLNPYEQYF. CDR3 nucleotides: TGTGCCAGCAGTGTCAGACAGCTTAATCCCTACGAGCAGTACTTC.

The chain is built from TRBV21-1 and TRBJ2-3; TRBD1 reflects the table's D call only, with no check against the DNA. TRBV21-1 is a pseudogene locus. This CDR3 region has 17 residues. The CDR3 loop is CASSTYHGHPRTDTQYF. The CDR3 DNA follows: TGTGCCAGCAGCACTTACCACGGACATCCTCGCACAGATACGCAGTATTTT.

The V call is TRBV28, the J call TRBJ2-3; 7 bases map to TRBD2. The CDR3 sequence is 17 residues long. V dropped 2 bases and J dropped 0; count of bases not matched to a gene: 8. Germline V lookup: CDR1 MDHEN, CDR2 SYDVKM. CDR3 sequence: CASSLPSLADSTDTQYF. As DNA, the CDR3 is TGTGCCAGCAGTTTACCTTCCCTAGCGGATAGCACAGATACGCAGTATTTT.

Regarding this clone: At one end, the junction sequence differs from germline, possibly due to a read error. The rearrangement links TRBV7-3 to TRBJ1-3, with a possible D match to TRBD1 (5 bases). Germline assignment: CDR1 SGHTA and CDR2 FQGTGA. CDR3 size: 15 residues. This chain's CDR3 is CSSSLGGAYGNTIYF. Written as DNA, the CDR3 is TGTTCCAGCAGCTTAGGAGGGGCTTACGGAAACACCATATATTTT. Based on the CDR3 plus reference TRBV7-3 and TRBJ1-3, the full variable domain is GAGVSQTPSNKVTEKGKYVELRCDPISGHTALYWYRQSLGQGPEFLIYFQGTGAADDSGLPNDRFFAVRPEGSVSTLKIQRTERGDSAVYLCSSSLGGAYGNTIYFGEGSWLTVV.

The chain couples TRBV5-4 to TRBJ1-2; 7 bases fit TRBD1. Losses at the gene ends were 2 bases for V and 8 bases for J; bases not matched to a gene: 6. From germline, CDR1 is SGHNT and CDR2 YYREEE (reference sequence). The CDR3 spans 13 residues. This CDR3 reads CASSLQGRDGYTF. Written as DNA, the CDR3 is TGTGCCAGCAGCTTACAGGGGCGGGACGGCTACACCTTC.

V is TRBV7-2 and J is TRBJ2-7, with D unresolved. Germline V gives CDR1 SGHTA, CDR2 FQGNSA. Trimming took off 5 bases at V and 1 base at J, with 6 bases between the two ends. CDR3 size: 12 residues. The CDR3 DNA reads as TGTGCCAGCAGCCGAGGATCCTACGAGCAGTACTTC. Protein: CASSRGSYEQYF.

This clone was recorded once. The chain uses TRBV9 and TRBJ2-1; TRBD2 matches 9 bases. Unmatched junction bases numbered 5, after V lost 1 base and J lost 0 bases. The CDR3 runs 17 residues. Germline V gene sequence: CDR1 SGDLS, CDR2 YYNGEE. The DNA of the CDR3 is TGTGCCAGCAGCGTATCGAGCGGGGGGAGCTCCTACAATGAGCAGTTCTTC. Encoded protein: CASSVSSGGSSYNEQFF.

The genes are TRBV7-8 and TRBJ2-1; 7 nucleotides align to TRBD2. Germline V gene data show CDR1 as SGHVS and CDR2 as FQNEAQ. CDR3 length: 15 amino acids. The junction had 11 bases not matched to a gene; V was cut back by 5 bases and J by 7 bases. CDR3 amino acids: CASSGWREKINEQFF. The CDR3 DNA follows: TGTGCCAGCAGCGGGTGGCGGGAGAAAATAAATGAGCAGTTCTTC.

The rearrangement links TRBV27 to TRBJ1-2; 8 bases align to TRBD1. From germline, CDR1 is MNHEY and CDR2 SMNVEV (reference sequence). The CDR3 has 16 residues. The trim removed 6 bases at V and 7 bases at J, leaving 16 bases unmatched. The CDR3 loop reads CASRRTDRGMVGGYTF. The CDR3 DNA sequence: TGTGCCAGCAGGCGCACTGACAGGGGAATGGTAGGTGGCTACACCTTC.

This clone was observed a single time. The chain recombines TRBV11-2 with TRBJ2-3; the D is unclear. Germline CDR1 SGHAT, CDR2 FQNNGV. Trimming left V 5 bases short and J 9 bases short, with 12 bases between. The CDR3 has 12 residues. This CDR3 is CASSTLERTQYF. The CDR3 nucleotides read TGTGCCAGCAGCACCCTAGAGCGAACGCAGTATTTT.

The chain joins TRBV5-8 to TRBJ1-3; no clear D gene. This CDR3 has 14 residues. The V gene lost 0 bases and the J gene lost 1 base, with 5 bases spanning the gap. Germline loops: CDR1 SGHTS, CDR2 YDEGEE. The CDR3 sequence is CASSLDSSGNTIYF. CDR3 DNA sequence: TGTGCCAGCAGCTTGGACAGTTCTGGAAACACCATATATTTT.

The J gene is TRBJ2-5, the V gene TRBV7-9; D call uncertain. V was pared by 1 base and J by 2 bases, with 8 bases between. The CDR3 is 14 amino acids. CDR1 is SEHNR, CDR2 FQNEAQ, per germline (reference sequence). The CDR3 loop reads CASSLVPEQETQYF. The CDR3 nucleotides are TGTGCCAGCAGCTTAGTCCCGGAGCAAGAGACCCAGTACTTC.

The V and J genes are TRBV6-6 and TRBJ1-1, with 11 bases that match TRBD1. CDR1 and CDR2 from the germline V gene are MNHNY and SVGAGI (reference sequence). After removal of 7 bases from V and 1 base from J, the junction contained 8 bases not matched to a gene. The CDR3 is 16 residues long. The CDR3: CASIRDRGLRNTEAFF. CDR3 DNA sequence: TGTGCCAGCATTAGGGACAGGGGGTTGCGGAACACTGAAGCTTTCTTT.

The V and J genes are TRBV6-1 and TRBJ2-2; D unclear. CDR1 and CDR2 (germline): MNHNS, SASEGT. The CDR3 covers 15 residues. Trimming removed 7 bases at V and 3 bases at J, with 15 bases between. The chain's CDR3 is CASIADPTHTGELFF. CDR3 nucleotide sequence: TGTGCCAGCATAGCCGACCCCACTCACACCGGGGAGCTGTTTTTT.

The chain has TRBV6-5 and TRBJ2-5, with D perhaps matching TRBD1 (6 bases). This CDR3 comprises 15 residues. Trimming shortened V by 0 bases and J by 4 bases, and 12 bases separated the two germline ends. Germline V gives CDR1 MNHEY, CDR2 SVGAGI. Here the CDR3 DNA reads TGTGCCAGCAGTTACTCGGTCAGGGGCCGAGAGACCCAGTACTTC. This gives the protein CASSYSVRGRETQYF.

A few counts support this clone. This chain joins TRBV28 and TRBJ1-1; D is undetermined. Germline values: CDR1 MDHEN, CDR2 SYDVKM. CDR3 length: 11 residues. Between the trimmed V and J ends, which lost 6 bases and 1 base, there was a span of 3 bases. The CDR3 here is CASSKNTEAFF. CDR3 bases: TGTGCCAGCAGCAAGAACACTGAAGCTTTCTTT.